Detailed here is one T cell receptor beta chain. Antigen specificity is unknown. The assay ran at deep level. An even split of each subset's genomic DNA across several immunoSEQ plates was performed. Sequencing used immunoSEQ multiplex PCR; TCRdb keeps in-frame clones, though not all of them. The table has over 750,000 clones, approximately 96% seen once. The entry originates in a study of shared clonotypes between healthy human individuals. Study-level information: The plates for each donor numbered three CD4 naive, three CD4 memory, two CD8 naive and one CD8 memory. Study observations and caveats: Larger estimated richness was generally recorded for naive subsets relative to memory subsets.

J lost 7 bases, V lost 3 bases, and 11 bases had no gene match. The CDR3 consists of 15 residues. Germline lookup yields CDR1 SGHRS and CDR2 YFSETQ. CD45RO-negative CD8 cells positively selected for CCR7 made up the naive population, which excluded terminally differentiated effector memory CD45RA+ cells. The specimen sequenced was naive CD8+ T cells sorted from blood. The rearrangement links TRBV5-1 to TRBJ2-7; 9 positions agree with TRBD1. This sequence was found in a man younger than 40 in good health. The CDR3 DNA reads TGCGCCAGCAGCTCGCCGGGACAGGGACCGGGAGAGCAGTACTTC. Its protein product is CASSSPGQGPGEQYF. The complete variable domain, with remaining parts taken from reference TRBV5-1 and TRBJ2-7, reads KAGVTQTPRYLIKTRGQQVTLSCSPISGHRSVSWYQQTPGQGLQFLFEYFSETQRNKGNFPGRFSGRQFSNSRSEMNVSTLELGDSALYLCASSSPGQGPGEQYFGPGTRLTVT.